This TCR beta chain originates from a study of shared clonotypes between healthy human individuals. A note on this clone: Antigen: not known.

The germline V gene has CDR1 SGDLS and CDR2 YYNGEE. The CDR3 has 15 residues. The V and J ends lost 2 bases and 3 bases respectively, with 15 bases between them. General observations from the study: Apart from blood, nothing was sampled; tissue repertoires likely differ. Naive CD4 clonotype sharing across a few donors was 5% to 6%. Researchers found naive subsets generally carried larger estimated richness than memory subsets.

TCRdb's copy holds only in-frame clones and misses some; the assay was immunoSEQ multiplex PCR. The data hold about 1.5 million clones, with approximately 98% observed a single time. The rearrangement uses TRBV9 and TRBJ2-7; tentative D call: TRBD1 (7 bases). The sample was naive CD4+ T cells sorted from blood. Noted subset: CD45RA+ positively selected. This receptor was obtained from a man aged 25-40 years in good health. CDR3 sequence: CASSVGGQKNYEQYF. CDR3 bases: TGTGCCAGCAGCGTCGGGGGACAGAAGAACTACGAGCAGTACTTC. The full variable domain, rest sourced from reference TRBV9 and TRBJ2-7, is DSGVTQTPKHLITATGQRVTLRCSPRSGDLSVYWYQQSLDQGLQFLIQYYNGEERAKGNILERFSAQQFPDLHSELNLSSLELGDSALYFCASSVGGQKNYEQYFGPGTRLTVT.